Below are 30 T cell receptor beta chains sequenced from a single sample in a study of blood T cell repertoires in COVID-19. The protocol was immunoSEQ multiplex PCR, while the TCRdb copy is restricted to in-frame clones and leaves out a portion. The table records roughly 110,000 clones, about 88% of them present only once. Sample: peripheral blood. The receptor set was obtained from a middle-aged man with acute or convalescent COVID-19.

The chain combines TRBV19 with TRBJ1-5, with TRBD1 identical over 11 bases. CDR3 length equals 15 residues. Trimming took 6 bases from V and 7 from J; bases not matched to a gene: 8. Germline V gene lookup returns CDR1 LNHDA and CDR2 SQIVND (reference sequence). In nucleotides, the CDR3 is TGTGCCAGTAGAAGGGGACAGGGGGACGGGCAGCCCCAGCATTTT. Translated: CASRRGQGDGQPQHF. The entire variable domain, with the rest obtained from reference TRBV19 and TRBJ1-5, is as follows: DGGITQSPKYLFRKEGQNVTLSCEQNLNHDAMYWYRQDPGQGLRLIYYSQIVNDFQKGDIAEGYSVSREKKESFPLTVTSAQKNPTAFYLCASRRGQGDGQPQHFGDGTRLSIL.

This clone was counted between two and nine times. This chain uses TRBV6-5 with TRBJ1-6; unclear D gene. The CDR3 has 16 amino acids. The germline gives CDR1 MNHEY, CDR2 SVGAGI. V shed 2 bases and J shed 4 bases, with 12 bases lying between them. CDR3 amino acids: CASSYGVPGYNSPLHF. Here the CDR3 DNA reads TGTGCCAGCAGTTACGGGGTACCGGGGTATAATTCACCCCTCCACTTT.

The chain combines TRBV11-2 with TRBJ2-7; D is possibly TRBD2 (5 bases). Germline lookup yields CDR1 SGHAT and CDR2 FQNNGV. V shed 1 base and J shed 12 bases, with 13 bases lying between them. The CDR3 extends over 12 amino acids. Here the CDR3 DNA reads TGTGCCAGCAGCTTAGGATCGGGGTTGCCGTACTTC. Translation: CASSLGSGLPYF.

The CDR3 nucleotides are TGCGCCAGCAGTGATGTCGCCGGGACAGGAGTCCACGAGCAGTACTTC. Translation gives CASSDVAGTGVHEQYF. The chain links TRBV10-2 to TRBJ2-7; 8 nucleotides agree with TRBD1. This CDR3 has 16 residues. Germline CDR1 and CDR2: WSHSY and SAAADI. The ends lost 3 bases at V and 5 bases at J; junction bases unmatched: 12.

The chain has TRBV5-6 and TRBJ2-2; D might be TRBD1 (5 bases). The CDR3 is 12 residues long. Germline V gene data show CDR1 as SGHDT and CDR2 as YYEEEE. The ends were cut back, 3 bases at V and 8 bases at J, with 8 bases in the middle. This chain's CDR3 is CASSSTEGELFF. DNA of the CDR3: TGTGCCAGCAGCTCGACAGAGGGGGAGCTGTTTTTT.

The CDR3 DNA is TGCGCCAGCAGCCAAATCTCCGGCCAGGGGGACGAGCAGTACTTC. Translated: CASSQISGQGDEQYF. The V gene is TRBV4-3, the J gene TRBJ2-7; 7 positions match TRBD1. The germline CDR1 and CDR2 sequences are LGHNA and YSLEER. The trim removed 2 bases at V and 5 bases at J, leaving 9 bases unmatched. The CDR3 runs to 15 residues.

V is TRBV18 and J is TRBJ2-7, with D unclear. Per the germline V gene, CDR1 is KGHSH and CDR2 is LQKENI. Trimming stripped 0 bases from V and 4 bases from J, with 10 bases between. The CDR3 is 14 residues long. The CDR3 sequence: CASSPPGFGYEQYF. The CDR3 DNA is TGTGCCAGCTCACCACCCGGGTTTGGTTACGAGCAGTACTTC.

The chain recombines TRBV4-1 with TRBJ2-7, with 8 bases aligning to TRBD1. Trimming cost V 0 bases and J 0 bases; bases outside gene matches: 4. The CDR3 is made up of 16 amino acids. Germline CDR1 MGHRA, CDR2 YSYEKL. The CDR3 spells CASSQDEDRVSYEQYF. CDR3 in DNA: TGCGCCAGCAGCCAAGACGAGGACAGGGTCTCCTACGAGCAGTACTTC.

The CDR3 protein is CASSFLSGTETYEQYF. The DNA for the CDR3 is TGCGCCAGCAGCTTTCTATCCGGGACAGAGACCTACGAGCAGTACTTC. The chain joins TRBV5-1 to TRBJ2-7; TRBD1 agrees at 7 bases. The CDR3 runs to 16 residues. V trimming: 2 bases; J trimming: 2 bases; junction bases outside the gene matches: 10. Germline lookup yields CDR1 SGHRS and CDR2 YFSETQ.

This clone occurred a few times. CDR3 nucleotides: TGTGCCAGCAGCCAGGGTCCCAGGGGCGCAGGCAATGAGCAGTTCTTC. Translating it yields CASSQGPRGAGNEQFF. The chain joins TRBV7-3 to TRBJ2-1; maybe TRBD1 (6 bases). The CDR3 has 16 residues. The V end lost 5 bases, the J end lost 6 bases, and 20 bases lay between the germline ends. Germline V gene sequence: CDR1 SGHTA, CDR2 FQGTGA.

The chain couples TRBV7-2 to TRBJ2-7, with 10 bases matching TRBD2. This CDR3 is 17 amino acids long. CDR1 SGHTA and CDR2 FQGNSA come from the germline V gene. V shed 1 base, J shed 3 bases, and the junction held 9 bases outside the gene matches. CDR3 DNA: TGTGCCAGCAGCTTAGTAATAGCGGGGGGCCTATTCTACGAGCAGTACTTC. Protein: CASSLVIAGGLFYEQYF.

V usage is TRBV27 and J usage is TRBJ2-5; no clear D. Germline-derived CDR1 and CDR2 are MNHEY and SMNVEV (reference sequence). The CDR3 sequence is 14 residues long. Trimming took 5 bases from V and 5 from J, leaving 15 bases between them. The CDR3 DNA reads as TGTGCCAGCAGTCCGATGCCTAGTGGGGAGACCCAGTACTTC. Translated: CASSPMPSGETQYF.

This clone was counted only a few times. An end of the junction differs from the germline gene, which may be a read error. The chain is built from TRBV5-4 and TRBJ2-7; weak D call: TRBD1 (6 bases). Germline V gene sequence: CDR1 SGHNT, CDR2 YYREEE (reference sequence). This CDR3 comprises 14 residues. This CDR3 reads CASSPEGVSGDRHF. CDR3 nucleotide sequence: TGTGCCAGCAGCCCCGAAGGCGTTTCAGGGGATAGACACTTC.

CDR3 DNA sequence: TGTGCCTGGAGTGTAGGCCCGCGCGGGGGGCGGGGTGAGCAGTTCTTC. This sequence encodes CAWSVGPRGGRGEQFF. V gene TRBV30 combines with J gene TRBJ2-1; 8 bases fit TRBD2. Germline V gene data show CDR1 as GTSNPN and CDR2 as SVGIG (reference sequence). This CDR3 has 16 residues. Losses at the gene ends were 0 bases for V and 9 bases for J; bases not matched to a gene: 13.

The rearrangement joins TRBV30 to TRBJ1-2; D perhaps matches TRBD1 (6 bases). V dropped 5 bases and J dropped 4 bases, with 17 bases sitting between them. Germline loops: CDR1 GTSNPN, CDR2 SVGIG (reference sequence). The CDR3 is made up of 14 amino acids. CDR3 sequence: CAWGGDILGYGYTF. The DNA for the CDR3 is TGTGCCTGGGGGGGGGACATTCTCGGCTATGGCTACACCTTC.

This chain links TRBV6-4 with TRBJ2-2, with D possibly matching TRBD1 (6 bases). CDR3 length: 15 amino acids. V was shortened by 3 bases and J by 0 bases, with 8 bases between the two germline ends. Germline V gene lookup returns CDR1 MRHNA and CDR2 SNTAGT. The CDR3 protein is CASSEGATNTGELFF. The CDR3 nucleotides read TGTGCCAGCAGTGAGGGGGCCACGAACACCGGGGAGCTGTTTTTT.

This chain uses TRBV7-9 with TRBJ2-1; 7 bases are shared with TRBD1. V shed 5 bases, J shed 0 bases, and the junction held 7 bases outside the gene matches. There are 16 residues in the CDR3. The V gene's germline CDR1 is SEHNR and CDR2 FQNEAQ (reference sequence). This CDR3 is CASSRTGQSSYNEQFF. The CDR3 DNA sequence: TGTGCCAGCAGCCGTACGGGACAGTCCTCCTACAATGAGCAGTTCTTC.

This chain links TRBV7-2 with TRBJ2-2; D remains ambiguous. The germline V gene encodes CDR1 SGHTA and CDR2 FQGNSA. Deletions cut 1 base from V and 2 bases from J, with 8 bases between. This CDR3 comprises 15 residues. This CDR3 is CASSLERVNTGELFF. The CDR3 region has the DNA TGTGCCAGCAGCTTAGAACGCGTTAACACCGGGGAGCTGTTTTTT.

The chain carries TRBV9 and TRBJ2-2; weak D call: TRBD2 (6 bases). The germline V gene encodes CDR1 SGDLS and CDR2 YYNGEE. The CDR3 is 18 residues long. Trimming left V 2 bases short and J 5 bases short, with 22 bases between. CDR3 in amino acids: CASSVRPQEGQGTGELFF. The DNA of the CDR3 is TGTGCCAGCAGCGTGAGGCCCCAGGAGGGGCAGGGTACCGGGGAGCTGTTTTTT.

This clone appeared once. The V call is TRBV19, the J call TRBJ1-5; 9 positions match TRBD1. Germline loops: CDR1 LNHDA, CDR2 SQIVND (reference sequence). This CDR3 is 16 amino acids long. V shed 7 bases, J shed 4 bases, and the junction held 11 bases outside the gene matches. In nucleotides, the CDR3 is TGTGCCAGTACCCCGAGATGGGACAGGGTAAATCAGCCCCAGCATTTT. This translates into CASTPRWDRVNQPQHF.

V gene TRBV5-1 combines with J gene TRBJ1-1, with D perhaps TRBD1 (5 bases). This CDR3 is 16 amino acids long. Trimming left V 1 base short and J 4 bases short, with 17 bases between. Germline assignment: CDR1 SGHRS and CDR2 YFSETQ. This chain's CDR3 is CASSLPLAGSSTEAFF. For the CDR3, the DNA is TGCGCCAGCAGCTTGCCCTTAGCAGGGTCAAGCACTGAAGCTTTCTTT.

V gene TRBV19 combines with J gene TRBJ1-5; a weak D match, TRBD1 (6 bases). The CDR3 has 16 amino acids. The V end lost 3 bases, the J end lost 7 bases, and 19 bases lay between the germline ends. Per the germline V gene, CDR1 is LNHDA and CDR2 is SQIVND (reference sequence). The CDR3 nucleotides are TGTGCCAGTAGTATGCGGGTAGGGCCAGGGGAACAGCCCCAGCATTTT. It translates to CASSMRVGPGEQPQHF. The whole variable domain, filled in from reference TRBV19 and TRBJ1-5, reads DGGITQSPKYLFRKEGQNVTLSCEQNLNHDAMYWYRQDPGQGLRLIYYSQIVNDFQKGDIAEGYSVSREKKESFPLTVTSAQKNPTAFYLCASSMRVGPGEQPQHFGDGTRLSIL.

The table lists this clone with a few counts. This chain links TRBV19 with TRBJ1-2, with TRBD1 matching 9 bases. Trimming took 1 base from V and 4 from J; bases not matched to a gene: 7. The CDR3 length is 16 residues. Germline-derived CDR1 and CDR2 are LNHDA and SQIVND (reference sequence). This CDR3 is CASSIVGTGWTYGYTF. CDR3 bases: TGTGCCAGTAGTATAGTTGGGACAGGGTGGACCTATGGCTACACCTTC.

The genes are TRBV5-4 and TRBJ1-1; D is perhaps TRBD1 (6 bases). With 2 bases removed from V and 0 bases from J, the gap between germline ends came to 8 bases. Per germline, CDR1 SGHNT and CDR2 YYREEE (reference sequence). The CDR3 covers 14 residues. The CDR3 nucleotides read TGTGCCAGCAGCTTAGGACAGATGAACACTGAAGCTTTCTTT. Amino acid sequence: CASSLGQMNTEAFF.

The chain couples TRBV7-2 to TRBJ2-3, with TRBD2 as a possible D gene (5 bases). The CDR3 sequence is 14 residues long. V lost 7 bases and J 5 bases, leaving 16 bases between the germline ends. In germline, CDR1 is SGHTA, CDR2 FQGNSA. The CDR3 coding sequence is TGTGCCAGCACCTCCGGCGGTCGGGAAGATACGCAGTATTTT. It specifies CASTSGGREDTQYF.

With regard to this clone: Mismatch with germline at one junction end may stem from a read error. The gene calls are TRBV7-9 and TRBJ2-5; TRBD1 might be the D (6 bases). The CDR3 is 13 residues long. The germline gives CDR1 SEHNR, CDR2 FQNEAQ (reference sequence). CDR3 loop: CASSLSLTTGEHF. The CDR3, as DNA: TGTGCCAGCAGCCTAAGTCTTACGACAGGAGAACACTTC.

The chain uses TRBV24-1 and TRBJ2-5; D perhaps matches TRBD1 (6 bases). The CDR3 runs to 18 residues. Germline CDR1 reads KGHDR; CDR2 reads SFDVKD. Deletions cut 0 bases from V and 2 bases from J, with 18 bases between. CDR3 sequence reads: CATSDLRPGVKGQETQYF. Written as DNA, the CDR3 is TGTGCCACCAGTGATTTGAGGCCAGGGGTAAAAGGTCAAGAGACCCAGTACTTC.

The CDR3 loop reads CASSQGAGATSGNTIYF. CDR3 DNA sequence: TGCGCCAGCAGCCAAGGCGCAGGGGCAACCTCTGGAAACACCATATATTTT. The chain joins TRBV4-3 to TRBJ1-3; D might be TRBD1 (6 bases). The V gene's germline CDR1 is LGHNA and CDR2 YSLEER. V was pared by 1 base and J by 0 bases, with 13 bases between. This CDR3 has 17 amino acids.

Of note for this clone: Additional DNA sequences in this sample encode the identical CDR3. The rearrangement links TRBV24-1 to TRBJ1-4, with 7 bases identical to TRBD1. Trimming at V came to 2 bases and at J to 8 bases, leaving 7 bases not matched to a gene. The V gene's germline CDR1 is KGHDR and CDR2 SFDVKD. The CDR3 consists of 15 residues. CDR3 in DNA: TGTGCCACCAGTGATTCAAGACAGGGAGGCGAAAAACTGTTTTTT. As protein: CATSDSRQGGEKLFF.

CDR3 in amino acids: CASMRVAGVQYF. CDR3 bases: TGTGCCAGCATGCGGGTAGCGGGCGTTCAGTACTTC. J is TRBJ2-4 and V is TRBV2, with 7 bases that match TRBD2. Germline trimming cut 7 bases from V and 11 bases from J; bases unmatched to any gene: 8. The CDR3 is made up of 12 amino acids. Germline CDR1 reads SNHLY; CDR2 reads FYNNEI.